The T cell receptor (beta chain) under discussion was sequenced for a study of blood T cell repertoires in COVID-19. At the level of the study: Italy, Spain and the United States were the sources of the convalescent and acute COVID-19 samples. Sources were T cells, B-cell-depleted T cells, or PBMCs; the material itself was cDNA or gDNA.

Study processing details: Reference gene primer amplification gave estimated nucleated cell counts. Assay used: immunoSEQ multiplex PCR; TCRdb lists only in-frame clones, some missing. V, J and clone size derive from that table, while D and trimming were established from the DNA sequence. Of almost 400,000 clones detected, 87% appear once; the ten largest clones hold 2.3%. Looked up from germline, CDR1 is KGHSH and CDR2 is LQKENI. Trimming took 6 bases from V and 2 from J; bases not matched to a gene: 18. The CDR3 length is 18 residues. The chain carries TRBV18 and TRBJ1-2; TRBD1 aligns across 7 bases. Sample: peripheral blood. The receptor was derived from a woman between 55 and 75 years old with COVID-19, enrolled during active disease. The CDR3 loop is CASSPVRQGQFLNYGYTF. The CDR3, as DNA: TGTGCCAGCTCCCCTGTACGTCAGGGACAGTTCCTAAACTATGGCTACACCTTC.